Reported below is one T cell receptor beta chain. The antigen is not known. The sample is drawn from a study of tumor-infiltrating lymphocytes in primary liver carcinoma. This CDR3 is 19 amino acids long. V shed 4 bases and J 12 bases; nucleotides not matched to a gene: 19. In germline, CDR1 is MNHEY, CDR2 SVGAGI. DNA and RNA were both co-extracted from approximately 22-30 mg of bulk tissue that had not been sorted. Chronic HBV infection was present in the patients, who were treatment-naive. Study-level results: Tumors carried a top-250-clone fraction significantly exceeding that of blood (p = 0.039).

TCR beta cDNA was made from approximately 500 ng total RNA with a constant-region primer. Three nested multiplex PCR rounds, a slightly modified ARM-PCR method, built the TCR beta libraries. The first two PCR rounds used TRBV1-TRBV30 primers with a Cbeta primer, nine to ten cycles each. TCRdb itself ran the multiplex PCR reads through MiXCR, one entry per CDR3 protein. In the table there are over 35,000 distinct CDR3 sequences, roughly 74% of which are singletons. The clonotype originates from a man aged 40-49 years with primary liver carcinoma and hepatitis B virus infection. The sample comprised liver tumor tissue from sampling region 4. Described subset: tumor region T4, right-lateral pole. The V call is TRBV6-5, the J call TRBJ2-6, with 12 bases identical to TRBD2. DNA of the CDR3: TGTGCCAGCAGTTCGTCCGGGACTAGCGGGTATTCTGGCGTCAGCGTCCTGACTTTC. Translation gives CASSSSGTSGYSGVSVLTF.